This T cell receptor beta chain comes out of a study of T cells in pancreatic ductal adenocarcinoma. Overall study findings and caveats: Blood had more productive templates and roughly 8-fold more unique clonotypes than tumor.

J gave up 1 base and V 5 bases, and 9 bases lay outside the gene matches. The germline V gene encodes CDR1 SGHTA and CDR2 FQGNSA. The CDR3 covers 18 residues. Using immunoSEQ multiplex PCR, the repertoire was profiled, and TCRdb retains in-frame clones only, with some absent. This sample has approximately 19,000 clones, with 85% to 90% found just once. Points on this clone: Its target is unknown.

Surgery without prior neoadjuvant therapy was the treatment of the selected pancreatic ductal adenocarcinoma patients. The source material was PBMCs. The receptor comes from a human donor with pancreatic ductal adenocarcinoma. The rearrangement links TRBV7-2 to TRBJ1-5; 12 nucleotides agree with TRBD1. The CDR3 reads CASSLSGTGGASNQPQHF. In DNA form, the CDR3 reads TGTGCCAGCAGCCTATCCGGGACAGGGGGCGCGAGCAATCAGCCCCAGCATTTT. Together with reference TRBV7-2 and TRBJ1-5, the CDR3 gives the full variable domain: GAGVSQSPSNKVTEKGKDVELRCDPISGHTALYWYRQSLGQGLEFLIYFQGNSAPDKSGLPSDRFSAERTGGSVSTLTIQRTQQEDSAVYLCASSLSGTGGASNQPQHFGDGTRLSIL.